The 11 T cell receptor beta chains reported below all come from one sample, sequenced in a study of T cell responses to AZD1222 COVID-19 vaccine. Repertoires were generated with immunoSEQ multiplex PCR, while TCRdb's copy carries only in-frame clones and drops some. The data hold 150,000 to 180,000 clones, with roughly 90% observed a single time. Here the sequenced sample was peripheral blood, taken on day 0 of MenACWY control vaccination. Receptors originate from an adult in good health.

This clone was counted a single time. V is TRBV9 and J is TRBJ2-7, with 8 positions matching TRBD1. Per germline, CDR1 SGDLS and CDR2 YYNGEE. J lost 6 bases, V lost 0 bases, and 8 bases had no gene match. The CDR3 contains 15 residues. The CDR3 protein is CASSVAWTGSAEQYF. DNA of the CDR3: TGTGCCAGCAGCGTAGCCTGGACAGGGTCCGCCGAGCAGTACTTC.

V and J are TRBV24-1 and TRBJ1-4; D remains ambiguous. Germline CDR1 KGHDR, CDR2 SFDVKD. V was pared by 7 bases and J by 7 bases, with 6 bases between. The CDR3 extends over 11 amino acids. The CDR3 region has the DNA TGTGCCACCAGGGCCCTTGAAAAACTGTTTTTT. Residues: CATRALEKLFF.

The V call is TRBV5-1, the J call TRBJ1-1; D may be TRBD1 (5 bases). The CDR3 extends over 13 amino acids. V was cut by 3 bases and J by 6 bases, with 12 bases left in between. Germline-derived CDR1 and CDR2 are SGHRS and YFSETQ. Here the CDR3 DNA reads TGCGCCAGCAGCTCAGGACAAGTCCCTGAAGCTTTCTTT. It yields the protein CASSSGQVPEAFF.

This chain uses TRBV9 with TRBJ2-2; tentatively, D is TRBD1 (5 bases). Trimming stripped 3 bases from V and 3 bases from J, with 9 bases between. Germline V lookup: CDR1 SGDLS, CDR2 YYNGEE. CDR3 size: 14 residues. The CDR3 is CASSDGHYTGELFF. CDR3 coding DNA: TGTGCCAGCAGCGACGGACACTACACCGGGGAGCTGTTTTTT. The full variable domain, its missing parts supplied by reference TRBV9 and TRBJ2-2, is DSGVTQTPKHLITATGQRVTLRCSPRSGDLSVYWYQQSLDQGLQFLIQYYNGEERAKGNILERFSAQQFPDLHSELNLSSLELGDSALYFCASSDGHYTGELFFGEGSRLTVL.

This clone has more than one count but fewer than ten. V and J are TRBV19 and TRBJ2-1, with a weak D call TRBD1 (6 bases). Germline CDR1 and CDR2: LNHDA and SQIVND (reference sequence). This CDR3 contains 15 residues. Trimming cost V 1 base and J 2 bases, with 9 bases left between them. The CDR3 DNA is TGTGCCAGTAGTATAGGAGGGGGAGCCTACAATGAGCAGTTCTTC. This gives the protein CASSIGGGAYNEQFF.

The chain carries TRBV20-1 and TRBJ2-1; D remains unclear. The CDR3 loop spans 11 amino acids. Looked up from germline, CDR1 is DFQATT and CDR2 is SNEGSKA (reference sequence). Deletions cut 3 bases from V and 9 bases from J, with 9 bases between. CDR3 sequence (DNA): TGCAGTGCTAGGAGTGGCGGTGAGCAGTTCTTC. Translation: CSARSGGEQFF.

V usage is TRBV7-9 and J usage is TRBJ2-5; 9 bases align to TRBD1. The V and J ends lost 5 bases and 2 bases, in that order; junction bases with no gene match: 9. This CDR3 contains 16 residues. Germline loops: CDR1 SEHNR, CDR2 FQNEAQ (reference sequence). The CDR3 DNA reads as TGTGCCAGCAGCCATAGGACAGGGGCTAATCAAGAGACCCAGTACTTC. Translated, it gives CASSHRTGANQETQYF.

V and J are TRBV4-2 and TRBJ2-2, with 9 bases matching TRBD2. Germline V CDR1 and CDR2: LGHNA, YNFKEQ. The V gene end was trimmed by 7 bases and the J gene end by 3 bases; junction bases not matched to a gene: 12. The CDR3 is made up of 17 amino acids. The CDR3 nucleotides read TGTGCCAGCACCAAACTGCGCGGGGGGGTCGACACCGGGGAGCTGTTTTTT. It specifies CASTKLRGGVDTGELFF.

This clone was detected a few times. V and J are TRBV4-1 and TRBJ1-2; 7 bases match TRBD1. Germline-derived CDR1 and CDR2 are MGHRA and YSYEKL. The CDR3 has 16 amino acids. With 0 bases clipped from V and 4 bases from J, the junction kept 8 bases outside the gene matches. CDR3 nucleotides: TGCGCCAGCAGCCAAGACATAGGGGGCCTAGCCTATGGCTACACCTTC. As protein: CASSQDIGGLAYGYTF.

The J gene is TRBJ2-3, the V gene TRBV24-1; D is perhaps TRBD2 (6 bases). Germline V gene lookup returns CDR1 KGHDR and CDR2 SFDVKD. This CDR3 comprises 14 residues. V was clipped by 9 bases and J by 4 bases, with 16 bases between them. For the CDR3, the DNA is TGTGCCACCGGGGGAGGCAGGCGGGCAGATACGCAGTATTTT. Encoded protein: CATGGGRRADTQYF.

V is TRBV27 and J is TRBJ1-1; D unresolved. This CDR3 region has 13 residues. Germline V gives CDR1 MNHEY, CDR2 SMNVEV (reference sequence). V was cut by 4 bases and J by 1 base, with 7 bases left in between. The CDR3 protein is CASSYQSNTEAFF. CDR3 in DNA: TGTGCCAGCAGTTATCAGTCGAACACTGAAGCTTTCTTT.